This TCR beta chain was observed in a study of blood T cell repertoires in COVID-19. Study-wide context: Acute and convalescent COVID-19 samples came from the United States, Italy and Spain.

CDR1 and CDR2 from the germline V gene are SGHRS and YFSETQ. V was pared by 0 bases and J by 2 bases, with 9 bases of the junction left unmatched. The CDR3 has 17 residues. Per the original data handling: Using reference gene primer amplification, nucleated cell counts were estimated. Profiling relied on immunoSEQ multiplex PCR, and the TCRdb table lists in-frame clones only, not all of them. Clone size and V and J calls were adopted from that table, with D and trimming inferred from the DNA. The sample includes about 56,000 clones, around 89% seen only once; the top ten take 20% to 25%. The J gene is TRBJ2-7, the V gene TRBV5-1; 9 positions match TRBD1. Sample: peripheral blood. This receptor was identified in a human donor in a cohort sampled during active COVID-19. This CDR3 reads CASSLEIIQGAPYEQYF. DNA for the CDR3: TGCGCCAGCAGCTTGGAGATTATACAGGGGGCACCCTACGAGCAGTACTTC.